This passage covers 14 T cell receptor beta chains from one sample sequenced in a study of blood T cell repertoires in COVID-19. TCRdb keeps only in-frame clones here, not all; method: immunoSEQ multiplex PCR. This sample carries a few hundred thousand clones, around 90% of them seen once, and the ten largest clones take under 2.5%. The sequenced material came from peripheral blood. The source of these receptors is a woman aged 55-70 years with COVID-19, enrolled during active disease.

V gene TRBV5-5 combines with J gene TRBJ1-2; D is unresolved. Germline CDR1 and CDR2: SGHKS and YYEKEE (reference sequence). The CDR3 consists of 13 residues. The V gene lost 4 bases and the J gene lost 8 bases, with 15 bases spanning the gap. This CDR3 reads CASSATLAGGYTF. CDR3 DNA sequence: TGTGCCAGCAGCGCGACACTGGCGGGGGGCTACACCTTC.

Details on this clone: This sample includes further DNA sequences coding for the same CDR3. This chain joins TRBV3-1 (or the pseudogene TRBV3-2) and TRBJ2-3; 10 bases match TRBD2. This CDR3 has 15 residues. Germline CDR1 LGHDT, CDR2 YNNKEL (reference sequence). V lost 4 bases to trimming and J lost 1 base; unmatched junction nucleotides: 2. The CDR3 reads CASSPGLAGTDTQYF. CDR3 in DNA: TGTGCCAGCAGCCCAGGACTAGCGGGCACAGATACGCAGTATTTT.

The chain uses TRBV7-3 and TRBJ2-7, with 7 bases that match TRBD1. The V segment lost 5 bases and the J segment 6 bases; nucleotides outside the gene matches: 19. CDR1 SGHTA and CDR2 FQGTGA come from the germline V gene. CDR3 length: 17 residues. The CDR3 bases are TGTGCCAGCAGCCCAGGGACAGCTGCGTCGCCGTTTAGCGAGCAGTACTTC. Residues: CASSPGTAASPFSEQYF. The full variable domain, its missing parts supplied by reference TRBV7-3 and TRBJ2-7, is GAGVSQTPSNKVTEKGKYVELRCDPISGHTALYWYRQSLGQGPEFLIYFQGTGAADDSGLPNDRFFAVRPEGSVSTLKIQRTERGDSAVYLCASSPGTAASPFSEQYFGPGTRLTVT.

This chain connects TRBV5-1 to TRBJ2-7; 12 bases are a match to TRBD1. CDR3 length: 17 amino acids. Germline V gene sequence: CDR1 SGHRS, CDR2 YFSETQ. The ends lost 4 bases at V and 5 bases at J; junction bases unmatched: 13. The CDR3 spells CASSKGTGGQNLHEQYF. DNA for the CDR3: TGCGCCAGCAGCAAAGGGACAGGGGGCCAGAATCTCCACGAGCAGTACTTC.

The genes are TRBV2 and TRBJ2-1, with a weak D call TRBD2 (5 bases). Germline loops: CDR1 SNHLY, CDR2 FYNNEI. Trimming took 8 bases from V and 7 from J, leaving 15 bases between them. The CDR3 covers 13 residues. CDR3 bases: TGTGCCAGCGCCTCGGACTGGGTGAATGAGCAGTTCTTC. Protein product: CASASDWVNEQFF.

This chain connects TRBV10-3 to TRBJ1-1, with 9 bases matching TRBD1. J was trimmed by 1 base and V by 3 bases; bases with no gene match: 9. The CDR3 is made up of 17 amino acids. Germline V gene sequence: CDR1 ENHRY, CDR2 SYGVKD. The CDR3: CAISEVRTGVENTEAFF. CDR3 nucleotides: TGTGCCATCAGTGAAGTGAGGACAGGGGTAGAGAACACTGAAGCTTTCTTT.

A few counts support this clone. The chain employs TRBV27 and TRBJ1-1; TRBD1 matches 10 bases. The junction had 7 bases not matched to a gene; V was cut back by 5 bases and J by 1 base. This CDR3 spans 16 amino acids. CDR1 MNHEY and CDR2 SMNVEV come from the germline V gene (reference sequence). The CDR3: CASSGLRTGGNTEAFF. CDR3 coding DNA: TGTGCCAGCAGTGGACTCCGGACAGGGGGGAACACTGAAGCTTTCTTT.

The gene calls are TRBV3-1 (or the pseudogene TRBV3-2) and TRBJ1-2; D remains unclear. This CDR3 contains 15 residues. Germline V lookup: CDR1 LGHDT, CDR2 YNNKEL (reference sequence). The germline V and J ends were trimmed by 0 bases and 1 base, with 9 bases remaining between them. DNA for the CDR3: TGTGCCAGCAGCCAAGAATGGGCGGGTAACTATGGCTACACCTTC. It is translated as CASSQEWAGNYGYTF.

This chain connects TRBV9 to TRBJ2-3; tentative D call: TRBD2 (5 bases). The V and J ends lost 4 bases and 7 bases respectively, with 13 bases between them. This CDR3 has 13 amino acids. Germline assignment: CDR1 SGDLS and CDR2 YYNGEE. As DNA, the CDR3 is TGTGCCAGCAGCCCCGGACTCTCCCATACGCAGTATTTT. This encodes CASSPGLSHTQYF.

The rearrangement joins TRBV5-1 to TRBJ1-4; 8 positions match TRBD1. The CDR3 runs 17 residues. Germline CDR1 is SGHRS and CDR2 is YFSETQ. The junction had 9 bases not matched to a gene; V was cut back by 5 bases and J by 0 bases. In DNA form, the CDR3 reads TGCGCCAGCAGTGGACAGGGATCCAGTGCAACTAATGAAAAACTGTTTTTT. Protein: CASSGQGSSATNEKLFF. The entire variable domain, with the rest obtained from reference TRBV5-1 and TRBJ1-4, is as follows: KAGVTQTPRYLIKTRGQQVTLSCSPISGHRSVSWYQQTPGQGLQFLFEYFSETQRNKGNFPGRFSGRQFSNSRSEMNVSTLELGDSALYLCASSGQGSSATNEKLFFGSGTQLSVL.

DNA for the CDR3: TGTGCCAGCAGCCGCGGGACTAGCGGATACAATGAGCAGTTCTTC. As protein: CASSRGTSGYNEQFF. The chain carries TRBV4-2 and TRBJ2-1, with 11 bases lining up with TRBD2. The CDR3 is made up of 15 amino acids. Germline CDR1 is LGHNA and CDR2 is YNFKEQ. The V and J ends lost 4 bases and 4 bases, in that order; junction bases with no gene match: 3.

The chain has TRBV6-2 or TRBV6-3 and TRBJ1-1; 9 bases line up with TRBD1. The CDR3 has 15 residues. CDR1 is MNHEY, CDR2 SVGEGT, per germline. V dropped 5 bases and J dropped 3; count of bases not matched to a gene: 7. CDR3 loop: CASSTPGQGDTEAFF. CDR3 bases: TGTGCCAGCAGTACGCCGGGACAGGGAGACACTGAAGCTTTCTTT.

The V call is TRBV7-2, the J call TRBJ2-1, with D unclear. V was pared by 4 bases and J by 5 bases, with 6 bases between. CDR3 length equals 12 residues. Germline CDR1 reads SGHTA; CDR2 reads FQGNSA. The CDR3 here is CASSSQHNEQFF. In DNA, the CDR3 is TGTGCCAGCAGCTCACAGCACAATGAGCAGTTCTTC.

J is TRBJ2-1 and V is TRBV15, with 8 bases fitting TRBD1. With V trimmed by 4 bases and J by 0 bases, 2 bases remained unmatched. Germline CDR1 and CDR2: LNHNV and YYDKDF (reference sequence). CDR3 length: 15 residues. CDR3 loop: CATSTTGGSYNEQFF. The CDR3 nucleotides read TGTGCCACCAGCACCACAGGGGGCTCCTACAATGAGCAGTTCTTC. The full variable domain, with the rest looked up from reference TRBV15 and TRBJ2-1, is DAMVIQNPRYQVTQFGKPVTLSCSQTLNHNVMYWYQQKSSQAPKLLFHYYDKDFNNEADTPDNFQSRRPNTSFCFLDIRSPGLGDTAMYLCATSTTGGSYNEQFFGPGTRLTVL.